This T cell receptor (beta chain) is drawn from a study of beta chain features in type 1 diabetes. The investigators reverse transcribed all of the isolated RNA, so they sequenced expressed TCRB transcripts. The method was immunoSEQ multiplex PCR; TCRdb's version includes in-frame clones alone and lacks a portion of them. The sample carries 330,000 or so clones, around 19% recorded once. The CDR3 loop spans 12 amino acids. Germline values: CDR1 SNHLY, CDR2 FYNNEI. V was cut by 6 bases and J by 4 bases, with 7 bases left in between. The TCR sequence derives from a woman aged 18-30 years in good health. The sequenced sample was naive CD4+ T cells from blood. V usage is TRBV2 and J usage is TRBJ2-1, with D uncertain. The CDR3 bases are TGTGCCAGCAGACCGGTTTACAATGAGCAGTTCTTC. The encoded protein is CASRPVYNEQFF.